One sample yielded the 8 T cell receptor beta chains listed below, sequenced in a study of blood T cells in healthy people across ages. Then a second PCR, running roughly 7 to 11 cycles, was carried out with a sample-barcoded 5' primer and a J-beta primer mix. A single record per CDR3 protein comes from TCRdb applying MiXCR to the 5' RACE reads. The sample has about 1.5 million distinct CDR3 sequences; roughly 45% are singletons. Sequenced input: blood. These receptors all stem from a woman aged 18-29 years in good health.

This clonotype was seen more than once but under ten times. The chain couples TRBV28 to TRBJ2-1, with TRBD1 identical over 8 bases. This CDR3 comprises 13 residues. J was trimmed by 8 bases and V by 8 bases; bases with no gene match: 8. The germline V gene has CDR1 MDHEN and CDR2 SYDVKM. The CDR3: CASGQGPLDEQFF. CDR3 DNA sequence: TGTGCCAGCGGACAGGGTCCCTTAGATGAGCAGTTCTTC.

This clonotype appeared once. CDR3: CAISVTAASYNEQYF. DNA for the CDR3: TGTGCCATCAGTGTGACAGCGGCCTCCTACAATGAGCAGTACTTC. The chain joins TRBV10-3 to TRBJ2-1; tentatively, D is TRBD1 or TRBD2 (5 bases each). TRBJ2-7 matches the DNA end more closely, so the J call is doubtful. Per the germline V gene, CDR1 is ENHRY and CDR2 is SYGVKD. The CDR3 extends over 15 amino acids.

This clonotype has just a few counts. The chain links TRBV2 to TRBJ1-2; possibly TRBD1 for D (6 bases). Germline assignment: CDR1 SNHLY and CDR2 FYNNEI. This CDR3 has 15 residues. Trimming took 11 bases from V and 5 from J, leaving 24 bases between them. This CDR3 reads CASSGGGGLQYGYTF. As DNA, the CDR3 is TGTGCCTCCAGCGGGGGCGGGGGCCTCCAATATGGCTACACCTTC. Full variable domain (remainder filled in from reference TRBV2 and TRBJ1-2): EPEVTQTPSHQVTQMGQEVILRCVPISNHLYFYWYRQILGQKVEFLVSFYNNEISEKSEIFDDQFSVERPDGSNFTLKIRSTKLEDSAMYFCASSGGGGLQYGYTFGSGTRLTVV.

This sequence joins TRBV30 and TRBJ2-1; perhaps TRBD2 as D (5 bases). Germline-derived CDR1 and CDR2 are GTSNPN and SVGIG (reference sequence). The length of the CDR3 is 12 residues. V lost 0 bases to trimming and J lost 8 bases, with 8 bases between them. In nucleotides, the CDR3 is TGTGCCTGGAGTGTAGGGAGTGATGAGCAGTTCTTC. Protein sequence: CAWSVGSDEQFF. The whole variable domain, filled in from reference TRBV30 and TRBJ2-1, reads SQTIHQWPATLVQPVGSPLSLECTVEGTSNPNLYWYRQAAGRGLQLLFYSVGIGQISSEVPQNLSASRPQDRQFILSSKKLLLSDSGFYLCAWSVGSDEQFFGPGTRLTVL.

The chain links TRBV4-1 to TRBJ1-4; D possibly corresponds to TRBD1 (5 bases). The V and J ends lost 4 bases and 11 bases respectively, with 23 bases between them. Germline V gene sequence: CDR1 MGHRA, CDR2 YSYEKL. The CDR3 spans 16 residues. The CDR3 here is CASSRGGTVDLKKLFF. The DNA of the CDR3 is TGCGCCAGCAGCCGGGGAGGGACGGTAGATCTGAAGAAACTGTTTTTT.

This clonotype has just a few counts. The chain uses TRBV20-1 and TRBJ2-1; 9 nucleotides align to TRBD1. The better agreement between TRBJ2-7 and the DNA end casts doubt on the J call. CDR1 is DFQATT and CDR2 is SNEGSKA in the germline V gene (reference sequence). This CDR3 has 14 residues. The chain's CDR3 is CSTYYRGLDNEQYF. The CDR3 DNA follows: TGCAGTACCTATTACAGGGGGCTGGACAATGAGCAGTACTTC.

This chain links TRBV5-1 with TRBJ2-7, with 8 bases aligning to TRBD2. Germline assignment: CDR1 SGHRS and CDR2 YFSETQ. This CDR3 comprises 15 residues. With 3 bases clipped from V and 0 bases from J, the junction kept 5 bases outside the gene matches. The CDR3, as DNA: TGCGCCAGCAGCTCCGGACTAGCACCCTCCTACGAGCAGTACTTC. Amino acids: CASSSGLAPSYEQYF. The full variable domain, its missing parts supplied by reference TRBV5-1 and TRBJ2-7, is KAGVTQTPRYLIKTRGQQVTLSCSPISGHRSVSWYQQTPGQGLQFLFEYFSETQRNKGNFPGRFSGRQFSNSRSEMNVSTLELGDSALYLCASSSGLAPSYEQYFGPGTRLTVT.

This clonotype was recorded a few times. J is TRBJ1-2 and V is TRBV20-1, with D possibly being TRBD1 (6 bases). The CDR3 is 14 amino acids. Germline V gives CDR1 DFQATT, CDR2 SNEGSKA (reference sequence). Trimming cost V 5 bases and J 4 bases, with 17 bases left between them. As DNA, the CDR3 is TGCAGTGCTGAAAACTCACAGGGTTCCTATGGCTACACCTTC. Translating it yields CSAENSQGSYGYTF.